The clone carrying this TCR beta chain showed up many times. What it binds is not known. For the second PCR, which ran for about 7 to 11 cycles, a sample-barcoded 5' primer and a J-beta primer mix were used. One entry per CDR3 protein, called by TCRdb with MiXCR from the 5' RACE reads. Found here are about 720,000 distinct CDR3 sequences, about a fifth of them singletons; the top ten hold around a fifth. These data belong to a study of blood T cells in healthy people across ages. Study-wide results and limits: Aged donors had fewer naive CD4+ cells and lower diversity than long-lived donors. TCR beta diversity, measured per million T cells, fell in a roughly linear way with age.

Trimming took off 8 bases at V and 4 bases at J, with 14 bases between the two ends. The germline V gene has CDR1 SQVTM and CDR2 ANQGSEA. CDR3 length equals 12 residues. The sequence was obtained from a man in his 70s in good health. The specimen was blood. V usage is TRBV29-1 and J usage is TRBJ1-2; possibly TRBD1 for D (5 bases). The DNA of the CDR3 is TGCAGCACCCTTGGGGCTCTCTATGGCTACACCTTC. Translation gives CSTLGALYGYTF.